One and the same sample provided the 26 T cell receptor beta chains below, sequenced in a study of lymphopenia after photon versus proton radiotherapy. The table came from immunoSEQ multiplex PCR; TCRdb's copy has only in-frame clones and leaves some out. Of some 30,000 clones detected, roughly 94% appear once; the ten largest clones hold about 0.66%. The specimen was peripheral blood, collected from a patient treated with photon-based radiotherapy. The receptors were sampled from a woman in her forties or fifties with cholangiocarcinoma.

The chain joins TRBV5-1 to TRBJ1-4; 8 bases map to TRBD1. The CDR3 sequence is 16 residues long. The V gene's germline CDR1 is SGHRS and CDR2 YFSETQ. V lost 0 bases and J lost 12; bases outside the gene matches: 13. The CDR3: CASSLAGQARSRELFF. The DNA for the CDR3 is TGCGCCAGCAGCTTGGCGGGACAGGCCCGTAGTAGGGAACTGTTTTTT.

In DNA, the CDR3 is TGTGCCAGCAGCCCCCCGGCGAATGAGCAGTTCTTC. Translating gives CASSPPANEQFF. The gene calls are TRBV7-6 and TRBJ2-1; no firm D call. The CDR3 runs 12 residues. Per the germline V gene, CDR1 is SGHVS and CDR2 is FNYEAQ. V was shortened by 5 bases and J by 7 bases, with 9 bases between the two germline ends. Filled out from reference TRBV7-6 and TRBJ2-1, the complete variable domain reads GAGVSQSPRYKVTKRGQDVALRCDPISGHVSLYWYRQALGQGPEFLTYFNYEAQQDKSGLPNDRFSAERPEGSISTLTIQRTEQRDSAMYRCASSPPANEQFFGPGTRLTVL.

The chain has TRBV7-9 and TRBJ1-3; D unclear. The ends were cut back, 5 bases at V and 0 bases at J, with 17 bases in the middle. CDR1 is SEHNR, CDR2 FQNEAQ, per germline (reference sequence). The length of the CDR3 is 17 residues. This chain's CDR3 is CASSQSPPVSSGNTIYF. The CDR3 bases are TGTGCCAGCAGCCAGAGTCCGCCAGTCTCCTCTGGAAACACCATATATTTT.

This chain connects TRBV5-8 to TRBJ1-1; D not certain. Germline V lookup: CDR1 SGHTS, CDR2 YDEGEE. This CDR3 region has 11 residues. Trimming removed 3 bases from V and 10 bases from J, with 10 bases in between. In nucleotides, the CDR3 is TGTGCCAGCAGCTCCTACTGGGGAGCTTTCTTT. Residues: CASSSYWGAFF.

The rearrangement joins TRBV2 to TRBJ2-6, with no clear D. The germline gives CDR1 SNHLY, CDR2 FYNNEI. This CDR3 is built from 15 residues. V was shortened by 1 base and J by 0 bases, with 4 bases between the two germline ends. DNA of the CDR3: TGTGCCAGCAGTGAAGGATCCTCTGGGGCCAACGTCCTGACTTTC. Residues: CASSEGSSGANVLTF.

The gene calls are TRBV11-2 and TRBJ1-1, with D possibly being TRBD1 (5 bases). Germline loops: CDR1 SGHAT, CDR2 FQNNGV. The CDR3 runs 14 residues. V lost 4 bases, J lost 6 bases, and 15 bases lay in between. The CDR3 is CASSSGGRVAEAFF. CDR3 nucleotides: TGTGCCAGCAGCTCGGGTGGCAGGGTGGCTGAAGCTTTCTTT.

The rearrangement joins TRBV19 to TRBJ1-2; D is uncertain. Trimming took 3 bases from V and 4 from J, leaving 18 bases between them. Looked up from germline, CDR1 is LNHDA and CDR2 is SQIVND (reference sequence). The CDR3 is made up of 16 amino acids. The CDR3 sequence is CASSIETSSWGYGYTF. The CDR3 coding sequence is TGTGCCAGTAGTATCGAAACATCGTCGTGGGGCTATGGCTACACCTTC.

The chain uses TRBV11-2 and TRBJ1-2; D not certain. The CDR3 has 15 amino acids. Per the germline V gene, CDR1 is SGHAT and CDR2 is FQNNGV. The ends were cut back, 0 bases at V and 8 bases at J, with 16 bases in the middle. As DNA, the CDR3 is TGTGCCAGCAGCTTAGATTTGGCCTTCAGCGGGGGCTACACCTTC. Amino acids: CASSLDLAFSGGYTF.

The chain links TRBV9 to TRBJ1-1; no firm D call. CDR1 and CDR2 from the germline V gene are SGDLS and YYNGEE. The CDR3 spans 14 residues. V was shortened by 0 bases and J by 5 bases, with 11 bases between the two germline ends. CDR3 bases: TGTGCCAGCAGCGTAGTTCCAGGAGCGACTGAAGCTTTCTTT. It yields the protein CASSVVPGATEAFF.

The V call is TRBV19, the J call TRBJ1-5, with D uncertain. Per germline, CDR1 LNHDA and CDR2 SQIVND (reference sequence). The CDR3 totals 13 residues. The ends were cut back, 3 bases at V and 7 bases at J, with 10 bases in the middle. The CDR3 reads CASSISGRQPQHF. CDR3 in DNA: TGTGCCAGTAGTATTTCGGGAAGGCAGCCCCAGCATTTT. Looking up the rest from reference TRBV19 and TRBJ1-5 gives the full variable domain: DGGITQSPKYLFRKEGQNVTLSCEQNLNHDAMYWYRQDPGQGLRLIYYSQIVNDFQKGDIAEGYSVSREKKESFPLTVTSAQKNPTAFYLCASSISGRQPQHFGDGTRLSIL.

The V call is TRBV7-9, the J call TRBJ1-1; D remains unclear. The V and J ends lost 1 base and 8 bases respectively, with 5 bases between them. CDR3 length: 11 amino acids. Germline CDR1 is SEHNR and CDR2 is FQNEAQ (reference sequence). CDR3 sequence: CASSLGTEAFF. As DNA, the CDR3 is TGTGCCAGCAGCTTAGGCACAGAAGCTTTCTTT.

The chain combines TRBV6-6 with TRBJ1-6, with D possibly being TRBD1 (6 bases). Germline V lookup: CDR1 MNHNY, CDR2 SVGAGI (reference sequence). The germline V and J ends were trimmed by 2 bases and 10 bases, with 15 bases remaining between them. CDR3 size: 15 residues. The CDR3 nucleotides are TGTGCCAGCAGTTACGGGCAGGGGAGTAAGTCACCCCTCCACTTT. Translating gives CASSYGQGSKSPLHF.

The chain uses TRBV11-3 and TRBJ2-7; 7 bases agree with TRBD1. With 4 bases clipped from V and 5 bases from J, the junction kept 5 bases outside the gene matches. Per the germline V gene, CDR1 is SGHNT and CDR2 is YENEEA. The CDR3 spans 13 residues. The CDR3 nucleotides are TGTGCCAGCAGCTCCACAGGGGTAAACGAGCAGTACTTC. Protein product: CASSSTGVNEQYF.

The chain employs TRBV7-2 and TRBJ2-3, with 7 bases matching TRBD2. CDR1 and CDR2 (germline): SGHTA, FQGNSA. V lost 4 bases and J lost 0; bases outside the gene matches: 10. The CDR3 sequence is 17 residues long. The CDR3 sequence is CASSWGGGITSTDTQYF. The CDR3 DNA reads as TGTGCCAGCAGCTGGGGGGGAGGGATAACTAGCACAGATACGCAGTATTTT.

V usage is TRBV10-3 and J usage is TRBJ2-3, with a weak D call TRBD2 (5 bases). V lost 6 bases and J 5 bases, leaving 12 bases between the germline ends. Germline V CDR1 and CDR2: ENHRY, SYGVKD. The CDR3 contains 13 residues. The CDR3 sequence: CAIRSGLEDTQYF. As DNA, the CDR3 is TGTGCCATCAGGTCGGGGTTGGAAGATACGCAGTATTTT.

CDR3 sequence: CASTPRYSQPLPGYTF. As DNA, the CDR3 is TGTGCCAGCACTCCGAGGTACAGCCAACCCCTACCCGGCTACACCTTC. This sequence joins TRBV5-5 and TRBJ1-2; no reliable D call. Germline CDR1 SGHKS, CDR2 YYEKEE (reference sequence). The CDR3 is 16 amino acids. Trimming took 6 bases from V and 8 from J, leaving 26 bases between them.

This clone has a handful of counts. The V gene is TRBV28, the J gene TRBJ1-2; weak D call: TRBD1 (5 bases). Germline V gene lookup returns CDR1 MDHEN and CDR2 SYDVKM. CDR3 length: 13 amino acids. Trimming stripped 7 bases from V and 4 bases from J, with 13 bases between. CDR3 region: CASKTGDGYGYTF. Written as DNA, the CDR3 is TGTGCCAGCAAAACCGGGGACGGCTATGGCTACACCTTC.

The genes are TRBV30 and TRBJ1-4, with no clear D. The CDR3 has 14 residues. V was shortened by 7 bases and J by 8 bases, with 20 bases between the two germline ends. Germline V gives CDR1 GTSNPN, CDR2 SVGIG (reference sequence). DNA for the CDR3: TGTGCCTCCCCCCTGAAAGGCCGAGGGGAAAAACTGTTTTTT. It is translated as CASPLKGRGEKLFF.

Only one count was recorded for this clone. V gene TRBV27 combines with J gene TRBJ2-7; unclear D gene. CDR1 MNHEY and CDR2 SMNVEV come from the germline V gene (reference sequence). The CDR3 has 14 amino acids. Deletions cut 5 bases from V and 4 bases from J, with 15 bases between. CDR3 loop: CASSTTGSLYEQYF. Written as DNA, the CDR3 is TGTGCCAGCAGTACCACCGGCAGCCTTTACGAGCAGTACTTC.

This clone was observed a single time. This chain connects TRBV9 to TRBJ2-5; TRBD2 matches 7 bases. The germline V gene has CDR1 SGDLS and CDR2 YYNGEE. J lost 4 bases, V lost 3 bases, and 9 bases had no gene match. This CDR3 has 15 amino acids. For the CDR3, the DNA is TGTGCCAGCAGCGGGAGCGGGGAGTGGCTAGAGACCCAGTACTTC. Translation: CASSGSGEWLETQYF.

The rearrangement links TRBV5-6 to TRBJ1-2; D is undetermined. Trimming left V 1 base short and J 10 bases short, with 11 bases between. The CDR3 runs 12 residues. From germline, CDR1 is SGHDT and CDR2 YYEEEE. CDR3 in amino acids: CASSLPQTSYTF. Here the CDR3 DNA reads TGTGCCAGCAGCTTGCCACAAACGTCCTACACCTTC.

The genes are TRBV19 and TRBJ2-7; D is perhaps TRBD2 (5 bases). CDR1 is LNHDA, CDR2 SQIVND, per germline (reference sequence). V was shortened by 4 bases and J by 0 bases, with 10 bases between the two germline ends. CDR3 length equals 14 residues. The CDR3 sequence is CASSTLGLSYEQYF. CDR3 in DNA: TGTGCCAGTAGTACTCTAGGACTCTCCTACGAGCAGTACTTC.

CDR3 amino acids: CASSYDDSGNTIYF. The CDR3, as DNA: TGTGCCAGCAGCTACGACGACTCTGGAAACACCATATATTTT. This sequence joins TRBV9 and TRBJ1-3, with unresolved D. V was shortened by 4 bases and J by 0 bases, with 8 bases between the two germline ends. The CDR3 totals 14 residues. Germline V lookup: CDR1 SGDLS, CDR2 YYNGEE.

The rearrangement joins TRBV12-5 to TRBJ1-2, with a tentative D call TRBD1 (6 bases). The CDR3 is 15 amino acids. V lost 5 bases to trimming and J lost 6 bases, with 19 bases between them. In germline, CDR1 is LGHNT, CDR2 FRNRAP. This CDR3 reads CASGPDARGSDGYTF. In nucleotides, the CDR3 is TGTGCTAGTGGTCCGGACGCGAGGGGGTCGGATGGCTACACCTTC. Drawing the rest from reference TRBV12-5 and TRBJ1-2, the complete variable domain is DARVTQTPRHKVTEMGQEVTMRCQPILGHNTVFWYRQTMMQGLELLAYFRNRAPLDDSGMPKDRFSAEMPDATLATLKIQPSEPRDSAVYFCASGPDARGSDGYTFGSGTRLTVV.

The gene calls are TRBV19 and TRBJ1-4, with 7 bases fitting TRBD1. Losses at the gene ends were 4 bases for V and 8 bases for J; bases not matched to a gene: 10. The CDR3 extends over 15 amino acids. Germline CDR1 is LNHDA and CDR2 is SQIVND (reference sequence). The CDR3 nucleotides are TGTGCCAGTAGTACCCCGGGACAGAGGTCGGAAAAACTGTTTTTT. It codes for CASSTPGQRSEKLFF.

V is TRBV7-9 and J is TRBJ2-5; the D gene is possibly TRBD1 (6 bases). Per the germline V gene, CDR1 is SEHNR and CDR2 is FQNEAQ (reference sequence). The V end was cut by 3 bases, the J end by 5 bases, with 16 bases between. This CDR3 spans 15 amino acids. Here the CDR3 DNA reads TGTGCCAGCAGCTTTCCTACAGGGAGACAGGAGACCCAGTACTTC. Encoded protein: CASSFPTGRQETQYF.